Presented here are 9 T cell receptor beta chains from one specimen sequenced in a study of cytomegalovirus exposure and HLA in healthy donors (dated by TCRdb to about 2017). The library relied on the immunoSEQ multiplex PCR assay. For the multiplex PCR, a mixture combining 60 forward primers for TCR Vbeta segments and 13 reverse primers for TCR Jbeta segments was used. TCRdb carries this immuneACCESS record with in-frame sequences only. Its versions omit some clonotypes, under half of them owing to an unresolved V gene in the studies checked, with the rest unexplained. The sample's own table lists roughly 55,000 clones. About 10% of the sample is in the top ten clones. Sequencing used PBMCs. These receptors all stem from a woman in her fifties or sixties in good health and CMV-seropositive.

This rearrangement joins TRBV11-2 to TRBJ2-7; 8 bases are shared with TRBD1. The CDR3 is made up of 13 amino acids. Trimming took 3 bases from V and 3 from J; bases not matched to a gene: 1. Germline V gene data show CDR1 as SGHAT and CDR2 as FQNNGV. CDR3 residues: CASSFGTGYEQYF. The CDR3, as DNA: TGTGCCAGCAGCTTTGGGACAGGCTACGAGCAGTACTTC.

The chain employs TRBV10-3 and TRBJ2-1; D might be TRBD2 (5 bases). Germline CDR1 ENHRY, CDR2 SYGVKD. Trimming left V 5 bases short and J 4 bases short, with 18 bases between. This CDR3 is 16 amino acids long. The CDR3 loop is CAISIVGGAPYNEQFF. For the CDR3, the DNA is TGTGCCATCAGTATAGTAGGAGGAGCCCCTTACAATGAGCAGTTCTTC.

This chain links TRBV30 with TRBJ1-2; unclear D gene. From germline, CDR1 is GTSNPN and CDR2 SVGIG (reference sequence). Trimming shortened V by 2 bases and J by 8 bases, and 12 bases separated the two germline ends. This CDR3 has 12 amino acids. The DNA of the CDR3 is TGTGCCTGGAGTTCCGGGGAGAGAGGCTACACCTTC. Protein: CAWSSGERGYTF.

The rearrangement joins TRBV18 to TRBJ1-1, with D possibly matching TRBD1 (5 bases). This CDR3 region has 13 residues. Looked up from germline, CDR1 is KGHSH and CDR2 is LQKENI. Trimming pared 6 bases from V and 4 bases from J, leaving 12 bases between. CDR3 sequence (DNA): TGTGCCAGCTCCCGCCCGGGGGGCACTGAAGCTTTCTTT. Protein: CASSRPGGTEAFF.

V gene TRBV28 combines with J gene TRBJ1-2, with D possibly being TRBD1 (6 bases). The CDR3 is 12 amino acids. The V end lost 7 bases, the J end lost 8 bases, and 14 bases lay between the germline ends. Germline V CDR1 and CDR2: MDHEN, SYDVKM. CDR3 DNA sequence: TGTGCCAGCACCGGACAGCGGGAGGGCTACACCTTC. It yields the protein CASTGQREGYTF.

V gene TRBV19 combines with J gene TRBJ1-1, with unresolved D. The CDR3 extends over 13 amino acids. The V and J ends lost 1 base and 0 bases respectively, with 3 bases between them. CDR1 is LNHDA, CDR2 SQIVND, per germline (reference sequence). The CDR3, as DNA: TGTGCCAGTAGTATAGGAGTGAACACTGAAGCTTTCTTT. Its translation: CASSIGVNTEAFF.

The genes are TRBV5-6 and TRBJ1-2; 7 positions agree with TRBD1. Germline CDR1 reads SGHDT; CDR2 reads YYEEEE. Unmatched junction bases numbered 5, after V lost 5 bases and J lost 4 bases. The CDR3 has 13 amino acids. CDR3 region: CASRHTGVYGYTF. CDR3 nucleotides: TGTGCCAGCAGGCATACAGGGGTCTATGGCTACACCTTC.

The chain combines TRBV4-1 with TRBJ2-5; perhaps TRBD2 as D (7 bases). Germline V gives CDR1 MGHRA, CDR2 YSYEKL. There are 12 residues in the CDR3. Between the trimmed V and J ends, which lost 4 bases and 9 bases, there was a span of 12 bases. CDR3: CASSRGGAAQYF. The DNA of the CDR3 is TGCGCCAGCAGCCGTGGGGGGGCCGCCCAGTACTTC.

The chain joins TRBV18 to TRBJ1-2, with D tentatively TRBD1 (5 bases). Looked up from germline, CDR1 is KGHSH and CDR2 is LQKENI. CDR3 length: 13 amino acids. Trimming pared 2 bases from V and 8 bases from J, leaving 12 bases between. The CDR3 DNA is TGTGCCAGCTCACCAGGGGCCACGTGGGGCTACACCTTC. The encoded protein is CASSPGATWGYTF.